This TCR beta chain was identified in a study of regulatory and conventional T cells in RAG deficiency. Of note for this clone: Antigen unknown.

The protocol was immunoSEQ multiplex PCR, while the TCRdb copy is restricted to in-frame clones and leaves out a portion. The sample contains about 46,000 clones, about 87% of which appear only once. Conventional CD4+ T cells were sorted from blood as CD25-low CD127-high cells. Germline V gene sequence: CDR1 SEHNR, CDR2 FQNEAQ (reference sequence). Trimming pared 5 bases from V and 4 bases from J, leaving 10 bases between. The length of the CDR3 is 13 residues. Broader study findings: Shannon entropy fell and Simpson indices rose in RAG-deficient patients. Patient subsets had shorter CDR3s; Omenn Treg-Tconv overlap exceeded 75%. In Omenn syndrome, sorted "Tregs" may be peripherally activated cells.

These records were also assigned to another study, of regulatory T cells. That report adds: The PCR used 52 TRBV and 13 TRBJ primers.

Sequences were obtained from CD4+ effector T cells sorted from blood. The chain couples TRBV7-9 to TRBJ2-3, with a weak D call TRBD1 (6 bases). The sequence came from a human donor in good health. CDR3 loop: CASSPRGPDTQYF. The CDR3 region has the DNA TGTGCCAGCAGCCCCAGGGGCCCAGATACGCAGTATTTT.